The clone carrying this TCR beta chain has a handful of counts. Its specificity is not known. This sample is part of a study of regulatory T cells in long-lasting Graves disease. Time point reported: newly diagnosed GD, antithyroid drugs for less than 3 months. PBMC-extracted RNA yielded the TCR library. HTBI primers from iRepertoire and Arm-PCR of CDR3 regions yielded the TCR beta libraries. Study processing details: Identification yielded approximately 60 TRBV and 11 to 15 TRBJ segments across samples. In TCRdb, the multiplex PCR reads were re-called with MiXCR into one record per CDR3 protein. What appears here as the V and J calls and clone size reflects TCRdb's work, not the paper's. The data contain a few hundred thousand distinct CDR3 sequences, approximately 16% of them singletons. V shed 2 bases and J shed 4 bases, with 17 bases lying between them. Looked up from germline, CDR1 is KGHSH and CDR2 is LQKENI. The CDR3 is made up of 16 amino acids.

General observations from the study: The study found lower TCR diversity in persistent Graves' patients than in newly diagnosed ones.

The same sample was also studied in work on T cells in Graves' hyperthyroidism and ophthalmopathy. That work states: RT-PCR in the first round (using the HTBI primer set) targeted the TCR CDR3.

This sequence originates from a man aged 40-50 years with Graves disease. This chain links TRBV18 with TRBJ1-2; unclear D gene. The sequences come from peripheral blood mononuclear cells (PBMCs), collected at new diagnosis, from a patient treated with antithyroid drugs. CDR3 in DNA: TGTGCCAGCTCACCAAAGGGCGACATGTTTTCCTATGGCTACACCTTC. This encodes CASSPKGDMFSYGYTF.